Following are 14 T cell receptor beta chains from one sample sequenced in a study of TIL therapy for anti-PD-1-resistant metastatic lung cancer. The libraries were made with immunoSEQ v3. Profiling relied on immunoSEQ multiplex PCR, and the TCRdb table lists in-frame clones only, not all of them. The sample contains 15,000 to 20,000 clones, under 90% of which appear only once. Time point: pre-treatment sample, taken before nivolumab and TIL therapy. This specimen was blood, taken at baseline. The origin of the receptors is a person aged 25 to 80 with non-small cell lung cancer.

The chain links TRBV25-1 to TRBJ2-1, with D perhaps being TRBD1 or TRBD2 (5 bases each). CDR1 is MGHDK and CDR2 is SYGVNS in the germline V gene. The CDR3 is made up of 16 amino acids. Deletions cut 3 bases from V and 5 bases from J, with 17 bases between. The CDR3 loop reads CASSDPNFRGDNEQFF. CDR3 in DNA: TGTGCCAGCAGTGATCCGAACTTCCGAGGGGACAATGAGCAGTTCTTC.

CDR3 sequence: CASSLRTGVNQPQHF. Written as DNA, the CDR3 is TGTGCCAGCAGCTTACGGACAGGGGTCAATCAGCCCCAGCATTTT. This chain uses TRBV7-2 with TRBJ1-5; 9 nucleotides match TRBD1. The V gene's germline CDR1 is SGHTA and CDR2 FQGNSA. The V gene end was trimmed by 2 bases and the J gene end by 3 bases; junction bases not matched to a gene: 2. The CDR3 is 15 amino acids.

The rearrangement links TRBV9 to TRBJ2-2, with 8 bases aligning to TRBD1. This CDR3 comprises 18 residues. Germline assignment: CDR1 SGDLS and CDR2 YYNGEE. J lost 7 bases, V lost 4 bases, and 18 bases had no gene match. CDR3: CASSPRDRSRSHGGELFF. The CDR3 DNA reads as TGTGCCAGCAGCCCAAGGGACAGGAGCCGTTCCCATGGCGGGGAGCTGTTTTTT. The full variable domain, its missing parts supplied by reference TRBV9 and TRBJ2-2, is DSGVTQTPKHLITATGQRVTLRCSPRSGDLSVYWYQQSLDQGLQFLIQYYNGEERAKGNILERFSAQQFPDLHSELNLSSLELGDSALYFCASSPRDRSRSHGGELFFGEGSRLTVL.

This rearrangement joins TRBV9 to TRBJ1-1; D is possibly TRBD1 (6 bases). The CDR3 runs to 15 residues. V lost 0 bases and J lost 1, with 10 bases in between. The germline V gene encodes CDR1 SGDLS and CDR2 YYNGEE. The CDR3 reads CASSVEPGANTEAFF. The CDR3 DNA follows: TGTGCCAGCAGCGTAGAGCCAGGGGCGAACACTGAAGCTTTCTTT.

Written as DNA, the CDR3 is TGTGCCAGCAGCTTCGGGACTAGCGGGAACAATGAGCAGTTCTTC. Its translation: CASSFGTSGNNEQFF. This rearrangement joins TRBV7-2 to TRBJ2-1; 13 positions agree with TRBD2. V lost 3 bases, J lost 5 bases, and 1 base stayed unmatched. The V gene's germline CDR1 is SGHTA and CDR2 FQGNSA. This CDR3 contains 15 residues. Using reference TRBV7-2 and TRBJ2-1 for the parts outside the CDR3, the full variable domain is GAGVSQSPSNKVTEKGKDVELRCDPISGHTALYWYRQSLGQGLEFLIYFQGNSAPDKSGLPSDRFSAERTGGSVSTLTIQRTQQEDSAVYLCASSFGTSGNNEQFFGPGTRLTVL.

The chain is built from TRBV28 and TRBJ1-1; 8 nucleotides agree with TRBD1. V lost 5 bases to trimming and J lost 1 base; unmatched junction nucleotides: 6. In germline, CDR1 is MDHEN, CDR2 SYDVKM. This CDR3 is 15 amino acids long. For the CDR3, the DNA is TGTGCCAGCAGTCCTCAGGGGGCCGGGAACACTGAAGCTTTCTTT. Protein: CASSPQGAGNTEAFF.

CDR3 in amino acids: CASSLSGNSGNEQFF. CDR3 in DNA: TGTGCCAGCAGTCTTAGCGGGAACTCAGGGAATGAGCAGTTCTTC. V is TRBV9 and J is TRBJ2-1; 8 bases fit TRBD2. Germline V gene data show CDR1 as SGDLS and CDR2 as YYNGEE. This CDR3 is 15 amino acids long. Trimming removed 5 bases from V and 7 bases from J; junction bases left unmatched: 11. The full variable domain, with the rest looked up from reference TRBV9 and TRBJ2-1, is DSGVTQTPKHLITATGQRVTLRCSPRSGDLSVYWYQQSLDQGLQFLIQYYNGEERAKGNILERFSAQQFPDLHSELNLSSLELGDSALYFCASSLSGNSGNEQFFGPGTRLTVL.

This chain links TRBV15 with TRBJ2-3; 9 nucleotides line up with TRBD1. The CDR3 has 14 amino acids. J was trimmed by 3 bases and V by 3 bases; bases with no gene match: 1. Per germline, CDR1 LNHNV and CDR2 YYDKDF (reference sequence). CDR3 DNA: TGTGCCACCAGCAGGGGGACAGGGACAGATACGCAGTATTTT. This codes for CATSRGTGTDTQYF.

The chain employs TRBV19 and TRBJ1-2; D is ambiguous. The germline V gene has CDR1 LNHDA and CDR2 SQIVND (reference sequence). V was trimmed by 5 bases and J by 6 bases, leaving 19 bases between them. This CDR3 region has 15 residues. The DNA of the CDR3 is TGTGCCAGTAGTTCTTCAGGTTTGACTGTAAATGGCTACACCTTC. Its protein is CASSSSGLTVNGYTF.

The gene calls are TRBV7-9 and TRBJ1-1; 8 bases line up with TRBD1. V trimming: 5 bases; J trimming: 0 bases; junction bases outside the gene matches: 5. The CDR3 has 15 amino acids. Germline-derived CDR1 and CDR2 are SEHNR and FQNEAQ (reference sequence). The CDR3, as DNA: TGTGCCAGCAGCCCAGGGGGCTCTATGAACACTGAAGCTTTCTTT. This encodes CASSPGGSMNTEAFF.

The chain employs TRBV5-1 and TRBJ2-1, with D perhaps TRBD2 (5 bases). CDR1 and CDR2 (germline): SGHRS, YFSETQ. The CDR3 contains 15 residues. Deletions cut 4 bases from V and 5 bases from J, with 16 bases between. The CDR3 DNA reads as TGCGCCAGCAGCCCGAGCCCCGACTACCACAATGAGCAGTTCTTC. Protein: CASSPSPDYHNEQFF. Based on the CDR3 plus reference TRBV5-1 and TRBJ2-1, the full variable domain is KAGVTQTPRYLIKTRGQQVTLSCSPISGHRSVSWYQQTPGQGLQFLFEYFSETQRNKGNFPGRFSGRQFSNSRSEMNVSTLELGDSALYLCASSPSPDYHNEQFFGPGTRLTVL.

The CDR3 sequence: CASSEIYEQYF. The CDR3 DNA reads TGTGCCAGCAGTGAAATCTACGAGCAGTACTTC. The chain combines TRBV6-1 with TRBJ2-7; D unclear. Germline V gene lookup returns CDR1 MNHNS and CDR2 SASEGT. Trimming left V 2 bases short and J 3 bases short, with 2 bases between. The CDR3 runs to 11 residues.

The V gene is TRBV19, the J gene TRBJ1-1; a weak D match, TRBD1 (6 bases). The germline V gene has CDR1 LNHDA and CDR2 SQIVND (reference sequence). This CDR3 is built from 13 residues. Trimming removed 6 bases at V and 3 bases at J, with 11 bases between. CDR3 in DNA: TGTGCCAGTAGGAGGGACAAGGACACTGAAGCTTTCTTT. This sequence encodes CASRRDKDTEAFF.

This chain uses TRBV2 with TRBJ1-3; no reliable D call. Trimming took 3 bases from V and 6 from J, leaving 12 bases between them. The CDR3 runs 14 residues. The germline gives CDR1 SNHLY, CDR2 FYNNEI. The CDR3 here is CASSESTVLNTIYF. The CDR3 DNA reads TGTGCCAGCAGTGAGTCTACAGTATTAAACACCATATATTTT.